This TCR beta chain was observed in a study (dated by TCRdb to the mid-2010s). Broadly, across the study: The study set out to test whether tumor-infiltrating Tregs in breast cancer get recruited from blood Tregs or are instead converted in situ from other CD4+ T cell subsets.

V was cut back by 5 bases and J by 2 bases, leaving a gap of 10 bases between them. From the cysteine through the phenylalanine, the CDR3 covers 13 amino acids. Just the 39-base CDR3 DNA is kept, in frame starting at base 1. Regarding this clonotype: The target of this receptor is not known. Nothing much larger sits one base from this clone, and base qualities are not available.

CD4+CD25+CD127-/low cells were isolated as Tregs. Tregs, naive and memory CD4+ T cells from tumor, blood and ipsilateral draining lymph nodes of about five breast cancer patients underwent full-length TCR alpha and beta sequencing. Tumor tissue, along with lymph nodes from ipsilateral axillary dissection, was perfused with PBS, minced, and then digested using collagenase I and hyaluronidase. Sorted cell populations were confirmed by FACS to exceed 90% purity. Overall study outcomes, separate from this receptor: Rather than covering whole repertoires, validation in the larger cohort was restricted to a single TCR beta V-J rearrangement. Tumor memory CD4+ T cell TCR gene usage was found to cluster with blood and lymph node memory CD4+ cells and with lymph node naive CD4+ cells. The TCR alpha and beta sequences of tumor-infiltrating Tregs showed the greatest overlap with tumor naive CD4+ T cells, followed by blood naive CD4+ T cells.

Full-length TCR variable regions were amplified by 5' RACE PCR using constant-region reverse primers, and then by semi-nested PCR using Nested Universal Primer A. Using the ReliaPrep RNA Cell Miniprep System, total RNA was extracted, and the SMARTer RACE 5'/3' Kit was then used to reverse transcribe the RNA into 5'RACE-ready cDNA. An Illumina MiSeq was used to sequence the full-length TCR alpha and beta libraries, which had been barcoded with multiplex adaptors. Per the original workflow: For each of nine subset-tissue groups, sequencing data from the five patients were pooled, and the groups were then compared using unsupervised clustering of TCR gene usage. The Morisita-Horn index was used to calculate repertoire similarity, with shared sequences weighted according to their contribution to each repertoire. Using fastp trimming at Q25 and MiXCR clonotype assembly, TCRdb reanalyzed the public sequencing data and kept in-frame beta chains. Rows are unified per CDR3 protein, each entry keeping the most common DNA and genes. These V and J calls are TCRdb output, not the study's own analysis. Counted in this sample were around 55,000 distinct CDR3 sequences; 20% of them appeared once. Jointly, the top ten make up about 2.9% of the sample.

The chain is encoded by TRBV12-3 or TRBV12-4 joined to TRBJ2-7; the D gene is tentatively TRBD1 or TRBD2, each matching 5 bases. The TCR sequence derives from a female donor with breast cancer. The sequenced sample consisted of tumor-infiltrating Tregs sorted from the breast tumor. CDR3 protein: CASSGRGTYEQYF. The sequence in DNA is TGTGCCAGCAGTGGACGGGGCACCTACGAGCAGTACTTC.